The clone carrying this TCR beta chain was found many times. Antigen: not known. Germline lookup yields CDR1 SGHTA and CDR2 FQGNSA. With 1 base clipped from V and 2 bases from J, the junction kept 2 bases outside the gene matches. The CDR3 loop spans 16 amino acids. TCRdb's copy holds only in-frame clones and misses some; the assay was immunoSEQ multiplex PCR. The table shows roughly 640,000 clones, with about 74% occurring only once. The sample comes from a study of shared clonotypes between healthy human individuals. Whole-study context: Donors consisted of two women and three men between 18 and 49. Regarding the study as a whole: An anticipated effect of sequencing depth on clonotype sharing among donors was recognized. Memory subsets generally showed smaller estimated richness than naive subsets did.

The sequencing sample was made of memory CD4+ T cells sorted from blood. Specified subset: CD45RA-negative fraction. This chain joins TRBV7-2 and TRBJ1-5; 10 bases are shared with TRBD1. The sequence was obtained from a woman aged 25-40 years in good health. The CDR3 DNA reads as TGTGCCAGCAGCTTAGTCGGGACAGGGGGCAATCAGCCCCAGCATTTT. Its translation: CASSLVGTGGNQPQHF.